Sequencing of this T cell receptor (beta chain) was carried out in a study of shared clonotypes between healthy human individuals. Overall study results and limits: Investigators collected only blood, and repertoires in tissues likely differ.

CDR1 and CDR2 (germline): GTSNPN, SVGIG (reference sequence). This CDR3 is 11 amino acids long. The V and J ends lost 8 bases and 4 bases, in that order; junction bases with no gene match: 1. TCRdb's copy holds only in-frame clones and misses some; the assay was immunoSEQ multiplex PCR. This sample has about 490,000 clones, with about 79% found just once. This clone has just a few counts. The antigen remains unidentified. The chain is built from TRBV30 and TRBJ1-1; 10 bases match TRBD1. Specimen: PBMCs. The clonotype was recovered from a woman aged 40 to 55 in good health. Some clones in this sample may be carry-over from other donors' samples. The CDR3 sequence is CARDRGTEAFF. In DNA form, the CDR3 reads TGTGCCAGGGACAGGGGCACTGAAGCTTTCTTT.